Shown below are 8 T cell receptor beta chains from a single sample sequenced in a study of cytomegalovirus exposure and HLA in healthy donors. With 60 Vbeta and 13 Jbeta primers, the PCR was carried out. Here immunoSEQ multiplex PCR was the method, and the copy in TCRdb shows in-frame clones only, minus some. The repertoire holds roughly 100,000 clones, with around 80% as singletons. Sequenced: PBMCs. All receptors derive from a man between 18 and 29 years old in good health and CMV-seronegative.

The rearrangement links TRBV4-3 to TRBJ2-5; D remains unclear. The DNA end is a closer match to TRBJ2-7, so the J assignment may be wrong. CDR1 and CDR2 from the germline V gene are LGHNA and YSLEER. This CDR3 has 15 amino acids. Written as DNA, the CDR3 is TGCGCCAGCAGCCAAGAAACATCTAGCTCCTACGAGCAGTACTTC. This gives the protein CASSQETSSSYEQYF.

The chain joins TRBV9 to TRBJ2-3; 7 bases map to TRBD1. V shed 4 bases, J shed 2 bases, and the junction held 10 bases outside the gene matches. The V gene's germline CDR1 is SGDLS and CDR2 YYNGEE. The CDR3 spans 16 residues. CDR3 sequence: CASSLSVDRITDTQYF. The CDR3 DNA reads TGTGCCAGCAGCCTCAGCGTGGACAGGATCACAGATACGCAGTATTTT. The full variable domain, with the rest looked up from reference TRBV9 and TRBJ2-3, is DSGVTQTPKHLITATGQRVTLRCSPRSGDLSVYWYQQSLDQGLQFLIQYYNGEERAKGNILERFSAQQFPDLHSELNLSSLELGDSALYFCASSLSVDRITDTQYFGPGTRLTVL.

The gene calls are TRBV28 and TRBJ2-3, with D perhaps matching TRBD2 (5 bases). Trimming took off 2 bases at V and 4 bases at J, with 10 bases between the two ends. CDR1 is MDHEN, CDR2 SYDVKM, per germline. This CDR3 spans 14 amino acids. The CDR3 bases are TGTGCCAGCAGTTTAAGTCTAGCATCAGATACGCAGTATTTT. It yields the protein CASSLSLASDTQYF.

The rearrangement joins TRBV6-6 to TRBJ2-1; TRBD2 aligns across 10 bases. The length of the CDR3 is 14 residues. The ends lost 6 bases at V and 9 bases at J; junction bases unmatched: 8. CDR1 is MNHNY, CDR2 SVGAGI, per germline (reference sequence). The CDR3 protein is CASRGGAGGVEQFF. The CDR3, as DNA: TGTGCCAGCAGGGGCGGAGCGGGAGGGGTTGAGCAGTTCTTC.

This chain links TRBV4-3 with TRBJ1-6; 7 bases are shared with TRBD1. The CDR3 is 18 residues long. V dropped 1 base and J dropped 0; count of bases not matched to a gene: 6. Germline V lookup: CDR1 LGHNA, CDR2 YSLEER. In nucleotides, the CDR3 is TGCGCCAGCAGCCAAGGGCCGGGACAGAGCTCCTATAATTCACCCCTCCACTTT. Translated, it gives CASSQGPGQSSYNSPLHF.

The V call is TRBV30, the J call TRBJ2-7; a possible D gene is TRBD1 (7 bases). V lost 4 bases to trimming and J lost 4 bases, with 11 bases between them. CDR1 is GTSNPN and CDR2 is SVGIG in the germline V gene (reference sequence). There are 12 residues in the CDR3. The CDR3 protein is CAWKAGGYEQYF. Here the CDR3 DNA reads TGTGCCTGGAAGGCAGGGGGGTACGAGCAGTACTTC. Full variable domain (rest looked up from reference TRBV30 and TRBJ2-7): SQTIHQWPATLVQPVGSPLSLECTVEGTSNPNLYWYRQAAGRGLQLLFYSVGIGQISSEVPQNLSASRPQDRQFILSSKKLLLSDSGFYLCAWKAGGYEQYFGPGTRLTVT.

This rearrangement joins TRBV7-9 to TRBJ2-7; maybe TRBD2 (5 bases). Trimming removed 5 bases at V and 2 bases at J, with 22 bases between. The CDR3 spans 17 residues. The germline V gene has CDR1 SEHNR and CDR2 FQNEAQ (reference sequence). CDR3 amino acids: CASSQFKQRVGTYEQYF. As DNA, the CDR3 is TGTGCCAGCAGCCAATTTAAACAGCGAGTCGGGACCTACGAGCAGTACTTC.

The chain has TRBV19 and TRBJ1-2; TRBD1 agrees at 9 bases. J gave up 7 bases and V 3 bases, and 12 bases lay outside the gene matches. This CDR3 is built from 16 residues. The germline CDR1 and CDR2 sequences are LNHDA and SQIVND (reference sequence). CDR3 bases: TGTGCCAGTAGTATGGTAGGGGACAGGGTCTTCCGTGGCTACACCTTC. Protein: CASSMVGDRVFRGYTF.